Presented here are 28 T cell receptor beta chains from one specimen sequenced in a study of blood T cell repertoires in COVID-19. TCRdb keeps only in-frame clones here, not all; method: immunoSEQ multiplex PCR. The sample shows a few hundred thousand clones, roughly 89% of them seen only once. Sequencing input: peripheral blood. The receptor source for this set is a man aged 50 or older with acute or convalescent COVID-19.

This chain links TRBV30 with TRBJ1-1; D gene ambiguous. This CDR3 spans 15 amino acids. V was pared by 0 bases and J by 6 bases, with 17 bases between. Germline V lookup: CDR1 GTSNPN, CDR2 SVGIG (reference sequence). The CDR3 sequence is CAWSVGGGVSAEAFF. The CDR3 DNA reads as TGTGCCTGGAGTGTAGGCGGCGGAGTGAGCGCTGAAGCTTTCTTT. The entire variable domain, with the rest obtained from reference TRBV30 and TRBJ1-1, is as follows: SQTIHQWPATLVQPVGSPLSLECTVEGTSNPNLYWYRQAAGRGLQLLFYSVGIGQISSEVPQNLSASRPQDRQFILSSKKLLLSDSGFYLCAWSVGGGVSAEAFFGQGTRLTVV.

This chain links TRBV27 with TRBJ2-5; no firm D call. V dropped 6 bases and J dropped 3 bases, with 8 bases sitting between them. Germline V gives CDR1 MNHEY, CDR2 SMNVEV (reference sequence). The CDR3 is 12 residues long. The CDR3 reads CASSHGEETQYF. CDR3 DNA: TGTGCCAGCAGCCACGGTGAAGAGACCCAGTACTTC.

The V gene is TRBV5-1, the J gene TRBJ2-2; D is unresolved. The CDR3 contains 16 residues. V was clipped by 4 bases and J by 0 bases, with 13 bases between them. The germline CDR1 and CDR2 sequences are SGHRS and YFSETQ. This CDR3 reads CASSLPLHANTGELFF. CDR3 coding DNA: TGCGCCAGCAGCCTTCCACTCCACGCGAACACCGGGGAGCTGTTTTTT.

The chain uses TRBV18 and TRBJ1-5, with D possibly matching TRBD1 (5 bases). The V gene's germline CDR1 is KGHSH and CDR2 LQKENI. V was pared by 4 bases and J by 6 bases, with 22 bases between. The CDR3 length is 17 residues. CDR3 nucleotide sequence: TGTGCCAGCTCACGCCGCCGGGAGGCAGGGACCGGTCAGCCCCAGCATTTT. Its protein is CASSRRREAGTGQPQHF. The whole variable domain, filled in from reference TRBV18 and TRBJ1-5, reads NAGVMQNPRHLVRRRGQEARLRCSPMKGHSHVYWYRQLPEEGLKFMVYLQKENIIDESGMPKERFSAEFPKEGPSILRIQQVVRGDSAAYFCASSRRREAGTGQPQHFGDGTRLSIL.

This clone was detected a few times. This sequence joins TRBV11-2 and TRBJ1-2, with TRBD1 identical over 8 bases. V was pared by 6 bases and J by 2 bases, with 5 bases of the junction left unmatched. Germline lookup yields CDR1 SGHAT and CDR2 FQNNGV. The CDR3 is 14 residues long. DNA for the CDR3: TGTGCCAGCAGTCCCGGGACAGGCAACTATGGCTACACCTTC. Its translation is CASSPGTGNYGYTF.

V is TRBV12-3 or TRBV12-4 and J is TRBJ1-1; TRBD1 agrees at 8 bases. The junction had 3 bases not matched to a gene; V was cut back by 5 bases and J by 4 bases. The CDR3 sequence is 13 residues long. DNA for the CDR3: TGTGCCAGCAGTCGAGACAGGGGCACTGAAGCTTTCTTT. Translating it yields CASSRDRGTEAFF.

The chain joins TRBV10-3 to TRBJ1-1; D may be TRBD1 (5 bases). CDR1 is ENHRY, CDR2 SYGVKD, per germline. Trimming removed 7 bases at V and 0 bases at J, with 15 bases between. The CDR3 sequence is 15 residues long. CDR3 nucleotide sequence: TGTGCCATCAAAGGGATGGACACCATGAACACTGAAGCTTTCTTT. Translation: CAIKGMDTMNTEAFF.

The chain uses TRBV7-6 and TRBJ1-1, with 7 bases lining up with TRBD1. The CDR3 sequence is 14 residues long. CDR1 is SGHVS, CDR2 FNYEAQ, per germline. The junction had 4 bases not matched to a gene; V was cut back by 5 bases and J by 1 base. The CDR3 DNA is TGTGCCAGCAGCCGACAGGGCTGGAACACTGAAGCTTTCTTT. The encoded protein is CASSRQGWNTEAFF.

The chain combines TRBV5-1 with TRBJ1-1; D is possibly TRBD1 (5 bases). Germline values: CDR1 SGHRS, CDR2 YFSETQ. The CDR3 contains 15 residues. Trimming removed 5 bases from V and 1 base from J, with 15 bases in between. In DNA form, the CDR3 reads TGCGCCAGCAGGCAGGGTGCGGGGAAGAACACTGAAGCTTTCTTT. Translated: CASRQGAGKNTEAFF.

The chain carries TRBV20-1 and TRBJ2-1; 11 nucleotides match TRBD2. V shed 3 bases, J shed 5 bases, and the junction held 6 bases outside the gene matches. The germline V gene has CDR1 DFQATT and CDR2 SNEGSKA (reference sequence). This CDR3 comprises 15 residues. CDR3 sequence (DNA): TGCAGTGCTAGTCCCCTAGCGGGGGGACACAATGAGCAGTTCTTC. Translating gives CSASPLAGGHNEQFF.

This CDR3 reads CASSRAGTGVETQYF. Written as DNA, the CDR3 is TGCGCCAGCAGCCGTGCCGGGACAGGGGTTGAGACCCAGTACTTC. V is TRBV4-1 and J is TRBJ2-5; TRBD1 aligns across 10 bases. Germline V gene sequence: CDR1 MGHRA, CDR2 YSYEKL. The CDR3 has 15 amino acids. J was trimmed by 5 bases and V by 4 bases; bases with no gene match: 7.

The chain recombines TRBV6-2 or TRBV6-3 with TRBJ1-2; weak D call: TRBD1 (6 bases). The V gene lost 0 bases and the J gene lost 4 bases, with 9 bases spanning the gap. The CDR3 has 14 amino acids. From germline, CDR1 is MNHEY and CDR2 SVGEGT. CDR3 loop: CASSYSRGSYGYTF. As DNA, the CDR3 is TGTGCCAGCAGTTACTCGAGGGGGTCCTATGGCTACACCTTC.

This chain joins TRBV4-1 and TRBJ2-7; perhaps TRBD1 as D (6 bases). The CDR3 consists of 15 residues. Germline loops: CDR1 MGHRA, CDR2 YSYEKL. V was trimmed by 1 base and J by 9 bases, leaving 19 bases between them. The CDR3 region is CASSQGALSGAGQYF. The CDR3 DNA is TGCGCCAGCAGCCAAGGGGCTCTATCAGGGGCTGGGCAGTACTTC.

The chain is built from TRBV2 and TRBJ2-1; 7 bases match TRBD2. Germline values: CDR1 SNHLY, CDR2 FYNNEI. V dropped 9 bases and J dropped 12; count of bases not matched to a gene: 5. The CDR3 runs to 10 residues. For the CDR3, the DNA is TGTGCCAGTCGCTCGGGGGGGCAGTTCTTC. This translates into CASRSGGQFF.

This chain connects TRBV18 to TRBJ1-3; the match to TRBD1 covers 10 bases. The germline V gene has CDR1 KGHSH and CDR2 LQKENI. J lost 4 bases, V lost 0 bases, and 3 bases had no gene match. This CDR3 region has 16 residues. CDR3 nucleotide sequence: TGTGCCAGCTCACCACCGGGACAGGGGACGGGAAACACCATATATTTT. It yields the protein CASSPPGQGTGNTIYF.

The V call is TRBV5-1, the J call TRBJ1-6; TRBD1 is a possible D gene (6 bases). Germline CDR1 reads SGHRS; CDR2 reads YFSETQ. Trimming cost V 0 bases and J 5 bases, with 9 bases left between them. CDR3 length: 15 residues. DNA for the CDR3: TGCGCCAGCAGCTTGGTGGGACAAGATAATTCACCCCTCCACTTT. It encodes CASSLVGQDNSPLHF.

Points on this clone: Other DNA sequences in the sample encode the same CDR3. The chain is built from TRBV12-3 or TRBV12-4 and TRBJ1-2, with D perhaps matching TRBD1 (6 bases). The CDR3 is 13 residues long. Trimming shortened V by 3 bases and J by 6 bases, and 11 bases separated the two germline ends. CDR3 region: CASSFNRVDGYTF. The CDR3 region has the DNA TGTGCCAGCAGTTTCAACAGGGTGGATGGCTACACCTTC.

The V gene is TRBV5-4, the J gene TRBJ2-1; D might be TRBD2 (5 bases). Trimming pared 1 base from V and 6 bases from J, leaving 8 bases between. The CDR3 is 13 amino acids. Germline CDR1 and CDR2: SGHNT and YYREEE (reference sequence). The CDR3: CASSLRGSNEQFF. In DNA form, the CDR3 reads TGTGCCAGCAGCTTGCGGGGATCCAATGAGCAGTTCTTC.

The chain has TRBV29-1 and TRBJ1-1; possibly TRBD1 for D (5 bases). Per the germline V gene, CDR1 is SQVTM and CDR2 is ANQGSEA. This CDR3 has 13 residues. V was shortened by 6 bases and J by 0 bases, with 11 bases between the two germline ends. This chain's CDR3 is CSVGQLMNTEAFF. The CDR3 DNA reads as TGCAGCGTGGGGCAGCTAATGAACACTGAAGCTTTCTTT.

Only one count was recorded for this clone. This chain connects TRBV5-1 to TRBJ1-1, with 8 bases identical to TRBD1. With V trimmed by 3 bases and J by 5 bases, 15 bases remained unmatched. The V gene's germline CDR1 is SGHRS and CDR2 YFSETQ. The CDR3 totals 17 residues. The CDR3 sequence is CASSSDLYVTGETEAFF. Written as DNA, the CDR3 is TGCGCCAGCAGCTCGGATCTATACGTGACAGGGGAGACTGAAGCTTTCTTT.

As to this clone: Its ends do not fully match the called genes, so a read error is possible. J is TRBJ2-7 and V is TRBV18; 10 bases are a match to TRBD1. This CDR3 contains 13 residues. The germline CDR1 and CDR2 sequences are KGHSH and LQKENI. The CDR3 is CASSRQGAGLEDF. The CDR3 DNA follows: TGTGCCAGCTCACGACAGGGGGCCGGCCTTGAAGACTTC.

The CDR3 DNA sequence: TGTGCCAGCAGCACACAGTGGCCTTCCTACGAGCAGTACTTC. It is translated as CASSTQWPSYEQYF. This sequence joins TRBV4-2 and TRBJ2-7; no firm D call. Per the germline V gene, CDR1 is LGHNA and CDR2 is YNFKEQ. The V and J ends lost 5 bases and 1 base respectively, with 12 bases between them. This CDR3 comprises 14 residues.

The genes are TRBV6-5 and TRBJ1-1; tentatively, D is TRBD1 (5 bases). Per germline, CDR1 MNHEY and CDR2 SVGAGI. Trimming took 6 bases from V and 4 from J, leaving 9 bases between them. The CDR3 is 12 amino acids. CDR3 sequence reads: CASSRRGTEAFF. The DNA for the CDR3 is TGTGCCAGCAGCCGAAGGGGCACTGAAGCTTTCTTT.

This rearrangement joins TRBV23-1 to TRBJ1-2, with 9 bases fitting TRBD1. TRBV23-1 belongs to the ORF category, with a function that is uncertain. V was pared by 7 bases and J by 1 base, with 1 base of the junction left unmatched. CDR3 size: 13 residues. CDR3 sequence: CASKDRGNYGYTF. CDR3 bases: TGCGCCAGCAAGGACAGGGGTAACTATGGCTACACCTTC.

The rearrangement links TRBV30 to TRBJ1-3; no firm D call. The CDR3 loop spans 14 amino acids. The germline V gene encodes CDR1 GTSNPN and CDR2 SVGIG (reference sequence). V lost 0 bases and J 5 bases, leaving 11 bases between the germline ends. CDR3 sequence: CAWSVWNSRNTIYF. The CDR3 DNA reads TGTGCCTGGAGTGTATGGAACAGTCGAAACACCATATATTTT.

In nucleotides, the CDR3 is TGTGCCAGCAGCTTAGGCCCCTCCGGGGGGGCTAATGAAAAACTGTTTTTT. This codes for CASSLGPSGGANEKLFF. The genes are TRBV13 and TRBJ1-4; D is possibly TRBD1 (5 bases). Germline V gives CDR1 PRHDT, CDR2 FYEKMQ (reference sequence). Trimming shortened V by 0 bases and J by 3 bases, and 14 bases separated the two germline ends. CDR3 length equals 17 residues.

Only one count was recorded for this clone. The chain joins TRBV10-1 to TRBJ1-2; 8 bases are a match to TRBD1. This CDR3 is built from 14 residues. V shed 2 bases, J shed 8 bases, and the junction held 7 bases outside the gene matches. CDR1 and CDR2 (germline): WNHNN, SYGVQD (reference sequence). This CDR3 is CASSEGQGIGGYTF. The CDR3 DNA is TGCGCCAGCAGTGAGGGACAGGGAATCGGCGGCTACACCTTC.

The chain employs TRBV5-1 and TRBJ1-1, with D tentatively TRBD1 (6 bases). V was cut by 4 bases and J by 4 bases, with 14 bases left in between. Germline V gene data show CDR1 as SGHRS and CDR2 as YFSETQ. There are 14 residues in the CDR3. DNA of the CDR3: TGCGCCAGCAGCCCGTGGGGGGGCTTCACTGAAGCTTTCTTT. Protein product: CASSPWGGFTEAFF.